This is a list of T cell receptor beta chains from one sample in a study of blood T cells in healthy people across ages. Via MiXCR, TCRdb re-called the 5' RACE reads, giving one row per CDR3 protein. The sample lists about 1.4 million distinct CDR3 sequences; around 55% were seen once. Material for sequencing was blood. The receptors were sampled from a man between 18 and 35 years old in good health. CDR3s include the opening cysteine and the closing phenylalanine or tryptophan. A D gene is named only where the DNA matches it firmly. Clone size is shown for a subset of rows, as once, few, many or a class of expanded clone.

j_call v_call d_call clone_size cdr3_aa cdr3_nt
TRBJ2-7 TRBV29-1 TRBD1 few CSVVEGASYEQYF TGCAGCGTTGTTGAGGGGGCCTCCTACGAGCAGTACTTC
TRBJ2-1 TRBV10-3 . few CAIATRTAPYNEQFF TGTGCCATCGCGACCAGGACAGCCCCCTACAATGAGCAGTTCTTC
TRBJ2-3 TRBV27 . . CASTYTRAAVRADTQYF TGTGCCAGCACCTATACTAGGGCGGCCGTTCGTGCAGATACGCAGTATTTT
TRBJ2-5 TRBV4-3 TRBD2 few CASSQGGLAGNQETQYF TGCGCCAGCAGCCAGGGGGGACTAGCGGGGAACCAAGAGACCCAGTACTTC
TRBJ2-1 TRBV7-9 . . CASSFPGGLARNEQFF TGTGCCAGCAGCTTCCCCGGGGGGCTGGCGAGGAATGAGCAGTTCTTC
TRBJ1-2 TRBV11-2 . once CASSPLGRGSNYGYTF TGTGCCAGCAGCCCACTTGGAAGGGGCTCTAACTATGGCTACACCTTC
TRBJ2-7 TRBV20-1 . . CSALARAEISYEQYF TGCAGTGCCCTAGCCCGAGCGGAAATCTCCTACGAGCAGTACTTC
TRBJ2-7 TRBV21-1 . . CASSKEDRLSYPSYEQYF TGTGCCAGCAGCAAAGAGGACAGACTCTCCTACCCCTCCTACGAGCAGTACTTC
TRBJ1-1 TRBV5-5 . once CASSLAGATLPNTEAFF TGTGCCAGCAGCTTGGCCGGGGCCACCCTCCCGAACACTGAAGCTTTCTTT
TRBJ2-5 TRBV10-1 . . CASSGAASETQYF TGCGCCAGCAGTGGGGCGGCCTCAGAGACCCAGTACTTC
TRBJ2-3 TRBV27 TRBD2 once CASSKVLLTSGRGGSTDTQYF TGTGCCAGCAGCAAAGTCCTCCTCACTAGCGGGAGGGGTGGGAGCACAGATACGCAGTATTTT
TRBJ1-2 TRBV13 . . CASSCTEIYGYTF TGTGCCAGCAGCTGTACAGAGATCTATGGCTACACCTTC
TRBJ1-1 TRBV4-1 . few CASSQDAGTEAFF TGCGCCAGCAGCCAAGATGCCGGCACTGAAGCTTTCTTT
TRBJ1-2 TRBV4-1 . . CTSTGAGTAYGYTF TGCACCAGCACTGGAGCCGGGACGGCTTATGGCTACACCTTC
TRBJ2-1 TRBV20-1 . . CSAKVGQISSYNEQFF TGCAGTGCTAAGGTAGGGCAGATCTCCTCCTACAATGAGCAGTTCTTC
TRBJ2-3 TRBV10-3 TRBD2 . CAISGRTSGRVDTQYF TGTGCCATCAGCGGGCGGACTAGCGGGAGGGTAGATACGCAGTATTTT